This entry concerns a single T cell receptor beta chain. Followed over time, Seattle patients had been enrolled while infection was active. Profiled with immunoSEQ multiplex PCR; TCRdb holds only in-frame clones, not every one. The top ten hold approximately 0.9% of the sample, which has around 470,000 clones, 89% seen once. Looked up from germline, CDR1 is SGHRS and CDR2 is YFSETQ. Deletions cut 1 base from V and 6 bases from J, with 14 bases between. The CDR3 loop spans 14 amino acids. The sample belongs to a study of blood T cell repertoires in COVID-19. The chain recombines TRBV5-1 with TRBJ2-7; possibly TRBD2 for D (6 bases). The sequenced material came from peripheral blood. The source is a man younger than 35 with COVID-19, enrolled during active disease. Here the CDR3 reads CASSLFSGDSEQYF. The CDR3, as DNA: TGCGCCAGCAGCTTGTTCTCGGGAGACTCCGAGCAGTACTTC. The whole variable domain, filled in from reference TRBV5-1 and TRBJ2-7, reads KAGVTQTPRYLIKTRGQQVTLSCSPISGHRSVSWYQQTPGQGLQFLFEYFSETQRNKGNFPGRFSGRQFSNSRSEMNVSTLELGDSALYLCASSLFSGDSEQYFGPGTRLTVT.